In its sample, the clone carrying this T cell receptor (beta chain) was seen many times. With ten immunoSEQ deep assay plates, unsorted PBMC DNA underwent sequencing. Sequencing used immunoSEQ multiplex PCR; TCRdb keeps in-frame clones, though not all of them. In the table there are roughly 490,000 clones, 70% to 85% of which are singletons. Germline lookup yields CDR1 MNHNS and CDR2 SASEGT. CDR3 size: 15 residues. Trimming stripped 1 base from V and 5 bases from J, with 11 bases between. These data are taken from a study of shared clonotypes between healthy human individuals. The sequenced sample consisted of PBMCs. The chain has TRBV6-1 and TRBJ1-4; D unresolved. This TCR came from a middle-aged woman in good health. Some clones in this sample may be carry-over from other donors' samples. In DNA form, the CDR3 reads TGTGCCAGCAGTGAAGGGAGGCAGGAGAATGAAAAACTGTTTTTT. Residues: CASSEGRQENEKLFF.